A single sample gave rise to the 14 T cell receptor beta chains below, sequenced in a study of CXCR3-negative and CXCR3-positive naive CD8 T cells. Findings and limits, study-wide: Naive CXCR3-positive cells had TRB CDR3s more hydrophobic than those of CXCR3-negative naive cells.

No antigen has been identified for these receptors. TRB cDNA libraries were made by UMI-labeled 5' RACE. Following a re-call of the 5' RACE reads, TCRdb has one entry per CDR3 protein and lacks DNA. The sample includes 90,000 to 150,000 distinct CDR3 sequences. The sample was naive CXCR3+ CD8+ T cells from blood. Sample subset: CD45RO-CCR7+CD27+CD95- naive CD8+ T cells expressing CXCR3 (TNR3+). The source of these receptors is a human donor in good health. Some clones in this sample may be carry-over from other donors' samples.

The J gene is TRBJ1-3, the V gene TRBV6-2 or TRBV6-3; TCRdb outputs TRBD1, but without DNA this stays unchecked. CDR1 MNHEY and CDR2 SVGEGT come from the germline V gene. This CDR3 is built from 16 residues. This CDR3 reads CASSLTGTSIGNTIYF.

The gene calls are TRBV6-2 or TRBV6-3 and TRBJ2-7; the TCRdb call, TRBD1, lacks DNA for checking. This CDR3 region has 12 residues. Germline CDR1 reads MNHEY; CDR2 reads SVGEGT. CDR3 region: CASMDTSYEQYF.

The chain carries TRBV2 and TRBJ2-1; TCRdb indicates TRBD1, and absent DNA this call remains unverified. CDR3 size: 13 residues. The germline gives CDR1 SNHLY, CDR2 FYNNEI. The CDR3 reads CASRPTGNNEQFF.

The V and J genes are TRBV7-2 and TRBJ1-3; TCRdb reports TRBD1, a call that lacks DNA to check it against. The CDR3 runs to 15 residues. CDR1 and CDR2 from the germline V gene are SGHTA and FQGNSA. CDR3 region: CASSLTGGRGNTIYF.

The chain recombines TRBV28 with TRBJ2-3; TCRdb lists TRBD1, though no DNA is available to test this call. Germline V CDR1 and CDR2: MDHEN, SYDVKM. The CDR3 runs 15 residues. The CDR3 here is CASREHREIPDTQYF.

CDR3 sequence reads: CASSLGGTGLNTEAFF. V usage is TRBV5-1 and J usage is TRBJ1-1; TCRdb names TRBD1, which stays unverified in the absence of DNA. Per the germline V gene, CDR1 is SGHRS and CDR2 is YFSETQ. The length of the CDR3 is 16 residues.

The CDR3 spells CASSLLTGDTGELFF. The chain couples TRBV28 to TRBJ2-2; TCRdb calls TRBD1, which cannot be checked without DNA. Germline V gene lookup returns CDR1 MDHEN and CDR2 SYDVKM. The CDR3 length is 15 residues.

This rearrangement joins TRBV12-3 or TRBV12-4 to TRBJ2-3; TCRdb picks TRBD1, but there is no DNA to check that call. The CDR3 contains 17 residues. The CDR3 sequence is CASSSPVDPSYADTQYF.

The chain links TRBV28 to TRBJ1-1; TCRdb's D call, TRBD1, is unchecked because there is no DNA. Germline assignment: CDR1 MDHEN and CDR2 SYDVKM. The CDR3 contains 17 residues. The CDR3: CASSFLPLGTGFTEAFF.

V gene TRBV27 combines with J gene TRBJ2-7; checking the TCRdb D call of TRBD2 is not possible without DNA. The CDR3 has 16 residues. The germline V gene has CDR1 MNHEY and CDR2 SMNVEV (reference sequence). The CDR3 loop reads CASSLIGTGGPGEQYF.

The rearrangement joins TRBV12-3 or TRBV12-4 to TRBJ1-5; the TCRdb D gene call, TRBD1, has no DNA to confirm it. CDR3 length: 16 amino acids. This chain's CDR3 is CASSTSGQGARQPQHF.

Here the CDR3 reads CATSRDPEGRRGEQYF. The chain uses TRBV15 and TRBJ2-7; there is no DNA to check the TCRdb D call of TRBD2. This CDR3 spans 16 amino acids. Looked up from germline, CDR1 is LNHNV and CDR2 is YYDKDF (reference sequence). Variable domain in full (rest from reference TRBV15 and TRBJ2-7): DAMVIQNPRYQVTQFGKPVTLSCSQTLNHNVMYWYQQKSSQAPKLLFHYYDKDFNNEADTPDNFQSRRPNTSFCFLDIRSPGLGDTAMYLCATSRDPEGRRGEQYFGPGTRLTVT.

V and J are TRBV30 and TRBJ1-6. Germline V lookup: CDR1 GTSNPN, CDR2 SVGIG (reference sequence). The CDR3 sequence is 16 residues long. CDR3 in amino acids: CAWSLKERLNNSPLHF.

The V call is TRBV4-3, the J call TRBJ2-7; TCRdb selects TRBD1, and the lack of DNA leaves this call unchecked. The V gene's germline CDR1 is LGHNA and CDR2 YSLEER. The CDR3 has 16 amino acids. The CDR3 loop is CASRYSTGTGAYEQYF.